The rows below give T cell receptor beta chains drawn from one sample of a study of cytomegalovirus exposure and HLA in healthy donors. TCRdb's table, derived via immunoSEQ multiplex PCR, lists solely in-frame clones and lacks some. The table has around 130,000 clones, under 90% seen once. Sequenced sample: PBMCs. Receptors originate from a man aged 25 to 45 in good health and CMV-seronegative. CDR3s include the opening cysteine and the closing phenylalanine or tryptophan. D genes are given only for firm matches. A row's size may be missing; if present it is once, few, many or a size class.

>.|TRBJ2-3|TRBV9|.
CASSVGGHTDTQYF
TGTGCCAGCAGCGTAGGTGGACACACAGATACGCAGTATTTT
>.|TRBJ2-7|TRBV2|.
CASRYSSYEQYF
TGTGCCAGCAGATACAGCTCCTACGAGCAGTACTTC
>.|TRBJ1-1|TRBV6-1|.
CASRAQGLRNTEAFF
TGTGCCAGCAGAGCACAGGGATTACGGAACACTGAAGCTTTCTTT
>.|TRBJ2-1|TRBV14|TRBD1
CASSQGRTGANEQFF
TGTGCCAGCAGCCAAGGAAGGACAGGGGCCAATGAGCAGTTCTTC
>.|TRBJ2-3|TRBV9|.
CASSNRGEGADTQYF
TGTGCCAGCAGCAACCGCGGGGAGGGGGCAGATACGCAGTATTTT
>once|TRBJ1-2|TRBV4-1|.
CASSQGSGLYGYTF
TGCGCCAGCAGCCAAGGTTCAGGCCTCTATGGCTACACCTTC
>.|TRBJ2-5|TRBV28|.
CASSFGGSGETQYF
TGTGCCAGCAGTTTTGGGGGGAGCGGTGAGACCCAGTACTTC
>.|TRBJ2-7|TRBV9|.
CASSVTGAGRTYEQYF
TGTGCCAGCAGCGTTACTGGGGCCGGGCGGACCTACGAGCAGTACTTC
>.|TRBJ2-7|TRBV7-2|.
CASSPRVRGNVEQYF
TGTGCCAGCAGCCCACGCGTGCGGGGAAATGTCGAGCAGTACTTC
>.|TRBJ1-1|TRBV13|TRBD1
CASSLEGAGGPEAFF
TGTGCCAGCAGCTTAGAGGGTGCAGGGGGCCCTGAAGCTTTCTTT
>.|TRBJ2-4|TRBV6-1|.
CASRVVLGRVNIQYF
TGTGCCAGCAGAGTTGTTCTGGGGCGAGTAAACATTCAGTACTTC
>.|TRBJ1-1|TRBV7-2|.
CASRQAIVANTEAFF
TGTGCCAGCAGACAGGCCATCGTGGCGAACACTGAAGCTTTCTTT
>.|TRBJ2-5|TRBV18|.
CASSPSSQGETQYF
TGTGCCAGCTCACCATCGTCCCAGGGAGAGACCCAGTACTTC
>.|TRBJ2-3|TRBV11-2|TRBD2
CASSSIGLAGGRTDTQYF
TGTGCCAGCAGCTCAATCGGACTAGCGGGGGGCCGCACAGATACGCAGTATTTT
>once|TRBJ1-2|TRBV6-6|.
CASTTGNYGYTF
TGTGCCAGCACTACAGGGAACTATGGCTACACCTTC
>.|TRBJ1-1|TRBV7-8|TRBD1
CASSLEVQGVRLNTEAFF
TGTGCCAGCAGCTTAGAGGTACAGGGGGTTCGATTGAACACTGAAGCTTTCTTT
>.|TRBJ1-2|TRBV5-4|TRBD1
CASSSNPAGTGSYGYTF
TGTGCCAGCAGTTCAAACCCCGCCGGGACAGGGAGCTATGGCTACACCTTC
>.|TRBJ1-2|TRBV7-9|.
CASSLLQGNYGYTF
TGTGCCAGCAGCTTATTACAGGGAAACTATGGCTACACCTTC
>.|TRBJ1-2|TRBV19|.
CASSNRGFNYGYTF
TGTGCCAGTAGTAACCGGGGATTTAACTATGGCTACACCTTC
>.|TRBJ1-3|TRBV28|TRBD1
CASAGQGWSGNTIYF
TGTGCCAGTGCCGGACAGGGGTGGTCCGGAAACACCATATATTTT
>.|TRBJ1-2|TRBV4-2|.
CASSQDRAGRGYGYTF
TGTGCCAGCAGCCAAGATCGGGCAGGGAGGGGATATGGCTACACCTTC
>.|TRBJ1-6|TRBV6-5|TRBD1
CASKDRYNSPLHF
TGTGCCAGCAAGGACAGGTATAATTCACCCCTCCACTTT
>.|TRBJ1-4|TRBV4-1|TRBD1
CASSHRRDRGREGEKLFF
TGCGCCAGCAGCCATCGCCGGGACAGGGGGCGAGAAGGTGAAAAACTGTTTTTT
>.|TRBJ1-2|TRBV7-2|.
CASSYLTNYGYTF
TGTGCCAGCAGTTATCTAACTAACTATGGCTACACCTTC
>.|TRBJ1-6|TRBV19|.
CASSFRDTRLLHF
TGTGCCAGTAGTTTCCGGGACACGCGGCTCCTCCACTTT
>.|TRBJ2-3|TRBV10-1|.
CASSPGDGDTQYF
TGCGCCAGCAGCCCCGGAGATGGGGATACGCAGTATTTT
>.|TRBJ2-5|TRBV29-1|.
CSVEETYGTQYF
TGCAGCGTTGAAGAGACTTATGGGACCCAGTACTTC
>.|TRBJ2-2|TRBV4-1|.
CASSQDPRAGELFF
TGCGCCAGCAGCCAAGATCCTCGGGCCGGGGAGCTGTTTTTT
>.|TRBJ2-5|TRBV2|TRBD2
CASSEGGGAGETQYF
TGTGCCAGCAGTGAAGGCGGGGGGGCCGGGGAGACCCAGTACTTC
>.|TRBJ1-4|TRBV25-1|TRBD1
CASSERKGGSEKLFF
TGTGCCAGCAGTGAACGGAAAGGGGGCTCAGAAAAACTGTTTTTT
>.|TRBJ1-5|TRBV18|.
CASSPSQGSSQPQHF
TGTGCCAGCTCACCATCGCAGGGGAGTAGTCAGCCCCAGCATTTT
>.|TRBJ2-5|TRBV20-1|.
CSARALETQYF
TGCAGTGCTAGGGCTTTAGAGACCCAGTACTTC
>.|TRBJ2-5|TRBV7-9|TRBD2
CASSLAGTSGGQETQYF
TGTGCCAGCAGCTTAGCCGGGACTAGCGGGGGCCAAGAGACCCAGTACTTC
>.|TRBJ2-1|TRBV28|TRBD1
CASRDPRGRGDNEQFF
TGTGCCAGCAGGGACCCCAGGGGGCGCGGGGACAATGAGCAGTTCTTC
>.|TRBJ1-5|TRBV28|TRBD1
CASSTRTGFGQPQHF
TGTGCCAGCAGTACCCGGACAGGGTTCGGTCAGCCCCAGCATTTT
>once|TRBJ2-6|TRBV2|TRBD2
CASSPGGYGANVLTF
TGTGCCAGCAGTCCGGGGGGGTACGGGGCCAACGTCCTGACTTTC
>.|TRBJ1-5|TRBV4-1|TRBD1
CASSQGQGSNQPQHF
TGCGCCAGCAGCCAAGGACAGGGATCCAATCAGCCCCAGCATTTT
>.|TRBJ2-7|TRBV7-2|TRBD1
CASSSQPGQGAREQYF
TGTGCCAGCAGCTCCCAACCGGGACAGGGGGCGCGCGAGCAGTACTTC
>few|TRBJ1-1|TRBV5-5|.
CASRENTEAFF
TGTGCCAGCCGGGAGAACACTGAAGCTTTCTTT
>.|TRBJ2-5|TRBV5-1|TRBD1
CASSPGQGMLETQYF
TGCGCCAGCAGCCCCGGACAGGGGATGCTGGAGACCCAGTACTTC
>.|TRBJ2-3|TRBV5-1|TRBD2
CASSSLGGSIRADTQYF
TGCGCCAGCAGCTCCCTCGGGGGGTCCATCCGGGCAGATACGCAGTATTTT